Shown below are 29 T cell receptor beta chains from a single sample sequenced in a study of OX40 agonist ivuxolimab in advanced cancers. Sequencing used immunoSEQ multiplex PCR; TCRdb keeps in-frame clones, though not all of them. This sample yields tens of thousands of clones, of which approximately 86% are seen a single time; approximately 0.63% belongs to the top ten. This specimen consisted of CD4+ or CD8+ T cells sorted from blood, obtained in a trial of the OX40 agonist ivuxolimab. These receptors came from an adult with an advanced solid tumor such as melanoma, head and neck, liver or kidney cancer.

This clone appeared once. The chain joins TRBV13 to TRBJ2-7; D is uncertain. The V end lost 5 bases, the J end lost 3 bases, and 11 bases lay between the germline ends. Germline V gene lookup returns CDR1 PRHDT and CDR2 FYEKMQ (reference sequence). This CDR3 is built from 13 residues. In nucleotides, the CDR3 is TGTGCCAGCAGCCTCTCGGGCGGCTACGAGCAGTACTTC. Its protein product is CASSLSGGYEQYF.

In this sample, this clone turned up once. The rearrangement links TRBV28 to TRBJ1-2, with 8 bases identical to TRBD1. From germline, CDR1 is MDHEN and CDR2 SYDVKM. With 6 bases clipped from V and 4 bases from J, the junction kept 16 bases outside the gene matches. The CDR3 contains 17 residues. CDR3 in DNA: TGTGCCAGCAGCTCCCCTGGTGACAGGGGAGTAGGCTATGGCTACACCTTC. Amino acid sequence: CASSSPGDRGVGYGYTF.

The chain uses TRBV11-2 and TRBJ2-7; 9 bases fit TRBD1. This CDR3 has 18 amino acids. Germline V gene data show CDR1 as SGHAT and CDR2 as FQNNGV. Trimming at V came to 1 base and at J to 4 bases, leaving 14 bases not matched to a gene. The CDR3 region has the DNA TGTGCCAGCAGCTTAGTCGGGGGACAGGGTGTTCTAGGGTACGAGCAGTACTTC. Amino acid sequence: CASSLVGGQGVLGYEQYF. Supplemented by reference TRBV11-2 and TRBJ2-7, the full variable domain reads EAGVAQSPRYKIIEKRQSVAFWCNPISGHATLYWYQQILGQGPKLLIQFQNNGVVDDSQLPKDRFSAERLKGVDSTLKIQPAKLEDSAVYLCASSLVGGQGVLGYEQYFGPGTRLTVT.

V is TRBV12-2 and J is TRBJ1-1; the table gives TRBD1 as D, unverified against the DNA. TRBV12-2 is described as a pseudogene. The CDR3 totals 16 residues. The CDR3 bases are TGTGCAAGTCGCTTAGCGTTCAACAGGGTGAACACTGAAGCTTTCTTT. It is translated as CASRLAFNRVNTEAFF.

The rearrangement joins TRBV7-6 to TRBJ2-5; TRBD1 or TRBD2 may be the D gene (5 bases each). V lost 5 bases, J lost 2 bases, and 15 bases lay in between. CDR3 length: 15 amino acids. Germline V gene data show CDR1 as SGHVS and CDR2 as FNYEAQ. The DNA for the CDR3 is TGTGCCAGCAGCACTCCCGGGACGGGTCAAGAGACCCAGTACTTC. It encodes CASSTPGTGQETQYF.

This clone appeared a few times. The chain couples TRBV10-1 to TRBJ1-3; possible D gene TRBD1, 5 bases. The CDR3 extends over 16 amino acids. CDR1 WNHNN and CDR2 SYGVQD come from the germline V gene (reference sequence). Between the trimmed V and J ends, which lost 5 bases and 0 bases, there was a span of 14 bases. The chain's CDR3 is CASSRGRLSSGNTIYF. The CDR3 nucleotides are TGCGCCAGCAGTAGGGGACGGCTGAGCTCTGGAAACACCATATATTTT.

The chain uses TRBV4-3 and TRBJ1-2; TRBD1 agrees at 9 bases. V lost 1 base and J lost 8; bases outside the gene matches: 8. From germline, CDR1 is LGHNA and CDR2 YSLEER. The CDR3 length is 15 residues. The CDR3: CASSQGVVTGGGYTF. The CDR3 region has the DNA TGCGCCAGCAGCCAAGGGGTAGTGACAGGGGGAGGCTACACCTTC.

The chain carries TRBV6-5 and TRBJ1-4, with a tentative D call TRBD1 (5 bases). V dropped 6 bases and J dropped 6 bases, with 14 bases sitting between them. Germline-derived CDR1 and CDR2 are MNHEY and SVGAGI. CDR3 size: 14 residues. CDR3 nucleotide sequence: TGTGCCAGCAGAGATCCGGGGCGAGATGAAAAACTGTTTTTT. Amino acids: CASRDPGRDEKLFF.

The chain employs TRBV2 and TRBJ2-1; 15 positions agree with TRBD2. The CDR3 extends over 16 amino acids. The V gene's germline CDR1 is SNHLY and CDR2 FYNNEI. The V segment lost 6 bases and the J segment 6 bases; nucleotides outside the gene matches: 6. The CDR3 coding sequence is TGTGCCAGCAGACCTCGGACTAGCGGGGGGGTCAATGAGCAGTTCTTC. Its translation: CASRPRTSGGVNEQFF.

In DNA form, the CDR3 reads TGTGCCAGCTCACCAACGGGGGGGGGCTTTCTTAGCAATCAGCCCCAGCATTTT. Translated: CASSPTGGGFLSNQPQHF. The chain is built from TRBV18 and TRBJ1-5; D may be TRBD1 (6 bases). Trimming removed 2 bases from V and 0 bases from J, with 17 bases in between. The CDR3 consists of 18 residues. The V gene's germline CDR1 is KGHSH and CDR2 LQKENI.

The chain has TRBV19 and TRBJ1-2; D is unclear. V shed 4 bases and J shed 4 bases, with 10 bases lying between them. The CDR3 is 13 residues long. Germline V gives CDR1 LNHDA, CDR2 SQIVND (reference sequence). The CDR3 DNA sequence: TGTGCCAGTAGTAGAACGGAGAGCTATGGCTACACCTTC. It is translated as CASSRTESYGYTF. The full variable domain, rest sourced from reference TRBV19 and TRBJ1-2, is DGGITQSPKYLFRKEGQNVTLSCEQNLNHDAMYWYRQDPGQGLRLIYYSQIVNDFQKGDIAEGYSVSREKKESFPLTVTSAQKNPTAFYLCASSRTESYGYTFGSGTRLTVV.

The chain couples TRBV7-9 to TRBJ2-3, with 13 bases matching TRBD2. Trimming cost V 7 bases and J 2 bases; bases outside gene matches: 9. Germline values: CDR1 SEHNR, CDR2 FQNEAQ (reference sequence). This CDR3 has 17 amino acids. The CDR3 nucleotides read TGTGCCAGCACCCCAGGGACTAGCGGGGTTATCACAGATACGCAGTATTTT. Translating gives CASTPGTSGVITDTQYF.

The rearrangement uses TRBV6-5 and TRBJ2-6; tentative D call: TRBD2 (5 bases). The CDR3 spans 15 residues. Germline CDR1 MNHEY, CDR2 SVGAGI. The V and J ends lost 6 bases and 2 bases respectively, with 11 bases between them. The CDR3 DNA follows: TGTGCCAGCAGGACTATTAGCCCTGGGGCCAACGTCCTGACTTTC. Protein: CASRTISPGANVLTF.

The chain combines TRBV11-2 with TRBJ1-2; TRBD1 might be the D (6 bases). The CDR3 has 15 amino acids. Germline V CDR1 and CDR2: SGHAT, FQNNGV. Between the trimmed V and J ends, which lost 5 bases and 0 bases, there was a span of 13 bases. CDR3 bases: TGTGCCAGCAGCGACTCAGGACAGCCTAACTATGGCTACACCTTC. Translated: CASSDSGQPNYGYTF.

The chain couples TRBV7-2 to TRBJ2-3, with a weak D call TRBD2 (6 bases). CDR1 is SGHTA, CDR2 FQGNSA, per germline. CDR3 length: 17 amino acids. Trimming removed 1 base from V and 7 bases from J, with 21 bases in between. This CDR3 is CASSLVGVRDSPHTQYF. CDR3 coding DNA: TGTGCCAGCAGCTTAGTAGGGGTCCGGGACTCTCCCCATACGCAGTATTTT.

This rearrangement joins TRBV7-8 to TRBJ2-1, with 7 bases lining up with TRBD2. CDR1 SGHVS and CDR2 FQNEAQ come from the germline V gene. The V gene end was trimmed by 6 bases and the J gene end by 7 bases; junction bases not matched to a gene: 9. The CDR3 length is 14 residues. The CDR3 loop is CASRHQLALNEQFF. The CDR3 region has the DNA TGTGCCAGCAGGCATCAACTAGCGTTGAATGAGCAGTTCTTC.

The rearrangement links TRBV6-6 to TRBJ1-5; tentative D call: TRBD1 (6 bases). The CDR3 is made up of 16 amino acids. V lost 6 bases to trimming and J lost 1 base, with 16 bases between them. The germline gives CDR1 MNHNY, CDR2 SVGAGI (reference sequence). The CDR3 sequence: CASSYRTDLSNQPQHF. CDR3 coding DNA: TGTGCCAGCAGCTACAGGACAGATTTAAGCAATCAGCCCCAGCATTTT.

This CDR3 is CASSLAGTGAGNSPLHF. CDR3 bases: TGCGCCAGCAGCTTGGCCGGGACAGGGGCGGGGAATTCACCCCTCCACTTT. The chain employs TRBV5-1 and TRBJ1-6, with 10 bases matching TRBD1. J was trimmed by 7 bases and V by 0 bases; bases with no gene match: 7. Germline CDR1 reads SGHRS; CDR2 reads YFSETQ. There are 17 residues in the CDR3. The full variable domain, its missing parts supplied by reference TRBV5-1 and TRBJ1-6, is KAGVTQTPRYLIKTRGQQVTLSCSPISGHRSVSWYQQTPGQGLQFLFEYFSETQRNKGNFPGRFSGRQFSNSRSEMNVSTLELGDSALYLCASSLAGTGAGNSPLHFGNGTRLTVT.

This clone has just a few counts. This chain links TRBV7-3 with TRBJ1-1; 9 bases are a match to TRBD1. The V and J ends lost 5 bases and 6 bases, in that order; junction bases with no gene match: 10. Germline loops: CDR1 SGHTA, CDR2 FQGTGA. The CDR3 consists of 15 residues. CDR3 amino acids: CASSQPTGGSAEAFF. The CDR3 bases are TGTGCCAGCAGCCAACCGACAGGGGGGAGCGCTGAAGCTTTCTTT.

The J gene is TRBJ2-3, the V gene TRBV5-1; TRBD2 aligns across 14 bases. The CDR3 is 18 amino acids. Germline V gene lookup returns CDR1 SGHRS and CDR2 YFSETQ. The junction had 6 bases not matched to a gene; V was cut back by 0 bases and J by 3 bases. The CDR3 nucleotides read TGCGCCAGCAGCTTGGGACTAGCGGGAGGGCCTTGGACAGATACGCAGTATTTT. Translated, it gives CASSLGLAGGPWTDTQYF.

The genes are TRBV28 and TRBJ2-3; D is unresolved. CDR3 length: 16 residues. Deletions cut 4 bases from V and 0 bases from J, with 14 bases between. The germline CDR1 and CDR2 sequences are MDHEN and SYDVKM. The chain's CDR3 is CASSYSGRRSTDTQYF. In nucleotides, the CDR3 is TGTGCCAGCAGTTATTCCGGTCGAAGGAGCACAGATACGCAGTATTTT.

The chain couples TRBV9 to TRBJ2-2; 7 bases align to TRBD2. The length of the CDR3 is 18 residues. The V segment lost 2 bases and the J segment 1 base; nucleotides outside the gene matches: 11. Germline CDR1 SGDLS, CDR2 YYNGEE. As DNA, the CDR3 is TGTGCCAGCAGCGTCTTAGGCCGCGGGAGTGGGAACACCGGGGAGCTGTTTTTT. Translated, it gives CASSVLGRGSGNTGELFF.

The chain links TRBV6-5 to TRBJ1-2, with D unresolved. Germline V CDR1 and CDR2: MNHEY, SVGAGI. This CDR3 contains 14 residues. With 6 bases removed from V and 0 bases from J, the gap between germline ends came to 11 bases. CDR3 in amino acids: CASSRSRTNYGYTF. The CDR3 DNA sequence: TGTGCCAGCAGCCGATCCCGGACTAACTATGGCTACACCTTC.

This chain links TRBV5-6 with TRBJ1-1; TRBD1 might be the D (6 bases). There are 18 residues in the CDR3. Trimming removed 1 base at V and 0 bases at J, with 19 bases between. Per the germline V gene, CDR1 is SGHDT and CDR2 is YYEEEE. This CDR3 is CASSLPMRSGVLNTEAFF. CDR3 coding DNA: TGTGCCAGCAGCTTGCCAATGAGGTCAGGGGTCCTGAACACTGAAGCTTTCTTT.

The chain joins TRBV6-6 to TRBJ2-7; no definite D call. The V gene lost 11 bases and the J gene lost 6 bases, with 20 bases spanning the gap. Per germline, CDR1 MNHNY and CDR2 SVGAGI (reference sequence). The CDR3 is 13 residues long. For the CDR3, the DNA is TGTGCCTCCTGGATCCCGGGTATTCGCGAGCAGTACTTC. This encodes CASWIPGIREQYF.

The chain recombines TRBV4-1 with TRBJ2-7; D is undetermined. V lost 0 bases to trimming and J lost 6 bases, with 9 bases between them. CDR3 size: 13 residues. CDR1 MGHRA and CDR2 YSYEKL come from the germline V gene. The CDR3, as DNA: TGCGCCAGCAGCCAAGATGCGGCATCCGAGCAGTACTTC. Translating gives CASSQDAASEQYF.

This sequence joins TRBV5-4 and TRBJ2-2; 13 bases line up with TRBD2. Germline values: CDR1 SGHNT, CDR2 YYREEE (reference sequence). The CDR3 covers 17 residues. V gave up 0 bases and J gave up 5 bases; unmatched junction bases: 4. The CDR3 DNA reads as TGTGCCAGCAGCTTGGGACTAGCGGGAGGTGGAACCGGGGAGCTGTTTTTT. It specifies CASSLGLAGGGTGELFF.

This chain uses TRBV7-2 with TRBJ2-4; D ambiguous. The CDR3 spans 17 residues. V was clipped by 1 base and J by 0 bases, with 13 bases between them. The germline V gene encodes CDR1 SGHTA and CDR2 FQGNSA. This CDR3 is CASSLVVATLAKNIQYF. CDR3 bases: TGTGCCAGCAGCTTAGTGGTTGCTACCCTAGCCAAAAACATTCAGTACTTC.

The rearrangement joins TRBV7-3 to TRBJ2-1, with 10 bases aligning to TRBD2. Germline V gives CDR1 SGHTA, CDR2 FQGTGA. V gave up 5 bases and J gave up 10 bases; unmatched junction bases: 17. CDR3 length: 17 amino acids. The CDR3 nucleotides are TGTGCCAGCAGCCCCCAGTGGTCCAGCGGGAGGGCCAAGGAGCAGTTCTTC. Protein sequence: CASSPQWSSGRAKEQFF.